This TCR beta chain originates from a study of control samples from healthy donors and cancer patients. V was clipped by 3 bases and J by 4 bases; unmatched bases: 7. The CDR3 extends over 16 amino acids. The germline V gene encodes CDR1 LNHDA and CDR2 SQIVND (reference sequence). TCRdb's copy holds only in-frame clones and misses some; the assay was immunoSEQ multiplex PCR. Of about 160,000 clones in the sample, about 95% were seen once. The chain recombines TRBV19 with TRBJ2-2; TRBD1 aligns across 8 bases. This TCR came from a man in his fifties or sixties with colorectal cancer. Sequencing used PBMCs. The DNA for the CDR3 is TGTGCCAGTAGTATCTCTGCAGGGGGCGTCACCGGGGAGCTGTTTTTT. Residues: CASSISAGGVTGELFF.